This entry is about one TCR beta chain. Its antigen remains unidentified. Measured with immunoSEQ multiplex PCR; TCRdb has only the in-frame clones, and not every one. The sample includes some 100,000 clones, over 75% of them seen just once. Autoimmune disease history or systemic immunosuppression disqualified patients. The data stem from a study of OX40 agonist ivuxolimab in advanced cancers. As for the study in general: Patients' therapy was ivuxolimab, an antibody that acts as an agonist of OX40 (CD134). Study-wide results and limits: There was clonal expansion of CD4+ and CD8+ blood T cells by week 6 at 0.1 to 3.0 mg/kg. Clonal expansion among partial responders at 0.1-3.0 mg/kg ranked near the lowest.

Germline V gene sequence: CDR1 SEHNR, CDR2 FQNEAQ (reference sequence). The CDR3 totals 15 residues. The ends were cut back, 1 base at V and 5 bases at J, with 14 bases in the middle. The chain couples TRBV7-9 to TRBJ1-1; no definite D call. The TCR comes from an adult with an advanced solid tumor such as melanoma, head and neck, liver or kidney cancer. This material consisted of CD4+ or CD8+ T cells sorted from blood, taken in a trial of the OX40 agonist ivuxolimab. This CDR3 is CASSLGLLEGTEAFF. CDR3 nucleotides: TGTGCCAGCAGCTTAGGCCTCCTTGAGGGAACTGAAGCTTTCTTT. Together with reference TRBV7-9 and TRBJ1-1, the CDR3 gives the full variable domain: DTGVSQNPRHKITKRGQNVTFRCDPISEHNRLYWYRQTLGQGPEFLTYFQNEAQLEKSRLLSDRFSAERPKGSFSTLEIQRTEQGDSAMYLCASSLGLLEGTEAFFGQGTRLTVV.